This entry concerns a single T cell receptor beta chain. Its antigen remains unidentified. This sample stems from a study of immune cell composition in non-small cell lung cancer. The study's findings and limits: Overall clonality, unlike maximal tumour-associated clone frequency, did not predict TIL reactivity. Lung adenocarcinomas had lower top 10 clone scores and clonality than squamous tumours.

Germline CDR1 and CDR2: SGDLS and YYNGEE. V lost 0 bases and J 2 bases, leaving 11 bases between the germline ends. The CDR3 sequence is 15 residues long. Sequenced by immunoSEQ multiplex PCR; TCRdb stores in-frame clones only, minus some. The sample has about 5,200 clones; roughly 70% are singletons. Material: lung tumor tissue. This clonotype originated in a human donor with non-small cell lung cancer. The V call is TRBV9, the J call TRBJ1-2; D remains ambiguous. CDR3: CASSVVRNLNYGYTF. The CDR3 DNA reads as TGTGCCAGCAGCGTAGTTAGAAACCTAAACTATGGCTACACCTTC.